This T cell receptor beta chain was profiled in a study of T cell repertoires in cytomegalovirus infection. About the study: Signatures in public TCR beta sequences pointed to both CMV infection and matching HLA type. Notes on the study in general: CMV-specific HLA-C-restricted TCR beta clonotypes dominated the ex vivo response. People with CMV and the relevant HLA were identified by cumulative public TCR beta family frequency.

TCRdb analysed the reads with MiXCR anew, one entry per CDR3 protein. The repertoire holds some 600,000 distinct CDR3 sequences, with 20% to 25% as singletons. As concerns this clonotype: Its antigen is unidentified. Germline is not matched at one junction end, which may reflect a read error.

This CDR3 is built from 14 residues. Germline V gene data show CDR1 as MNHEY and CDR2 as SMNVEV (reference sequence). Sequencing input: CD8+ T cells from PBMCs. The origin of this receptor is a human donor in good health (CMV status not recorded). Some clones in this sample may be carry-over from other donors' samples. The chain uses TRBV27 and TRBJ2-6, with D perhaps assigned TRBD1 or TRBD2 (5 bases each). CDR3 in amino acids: CASSWGSGTNVLTF. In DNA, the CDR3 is TGTGCCAGCAGTTGGGGGTCTGGGACCAACGTCCTGACTTTC.